The clone carrying this T cell receptor (beta chain) is a singleton in its sample. What it recognizes is unknown. This CDR3 spans 15 amino acids. The germline V gene has CDR1 MNHNS and CDR2 SASEGT. V lost 0 bases and J lost 2, with 9 bases in between. The data originate from a study of blood T cells in healthy people across ages. Whole-study findings and limits: Donor CMV status, an unknown factor, possibly confounded changes in expanded clonotypes.

The authors ran a second PCR of roughly 6 to 12 cycles using a sample-barcoded 5' primer and a J-beta primer mix. TCRdb recomputed calls from the 5' RACE reads with MiXCR, one row per CDR3 protein. The repertoire includes 780,000 or so distinct CDR3 sequences, about 56% of them detected once, and roughly 26% sits in the top ten. Peripheral blood samples of roughly 10 milliliters were drawn from each donor. This clonotype was obtained from a man between 40 and 49 years old in good health. Sequencing was done on a sample of blood. This chain joins TRBV6-1 and TRBJ2-3; a weak D match, TRBD1 (6 bases). For the CDR3, the DNA is TGTGCCAGCAGTGAAGCCTGGGGGCTCACAGATACGCAGTATTTT. This sequence encodes CASSEAWGLTDTQYF.